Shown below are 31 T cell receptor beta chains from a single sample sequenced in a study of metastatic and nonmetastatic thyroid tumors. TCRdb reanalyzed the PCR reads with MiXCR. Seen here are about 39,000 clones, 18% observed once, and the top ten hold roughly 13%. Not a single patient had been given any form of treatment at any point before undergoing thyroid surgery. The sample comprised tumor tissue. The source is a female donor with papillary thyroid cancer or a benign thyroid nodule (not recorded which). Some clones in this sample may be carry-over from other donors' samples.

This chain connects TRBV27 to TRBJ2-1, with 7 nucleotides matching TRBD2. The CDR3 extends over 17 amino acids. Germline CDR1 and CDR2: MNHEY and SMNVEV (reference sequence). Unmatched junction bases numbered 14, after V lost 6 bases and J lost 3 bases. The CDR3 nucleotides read TGTGCCAGCAGCACTCTTGGCTGGCGGGACTACTACAATGAGCAGTTCTTC. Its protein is CASSTLGWRDYYNEQFF.

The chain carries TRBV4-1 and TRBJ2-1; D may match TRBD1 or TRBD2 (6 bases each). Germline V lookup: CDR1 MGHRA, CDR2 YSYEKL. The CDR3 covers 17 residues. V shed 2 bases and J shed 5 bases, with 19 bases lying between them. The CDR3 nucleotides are TGCGCCAGCAGCCAAACCGCTGGGGGGCTGAGAAACAATGAGCAGTTCTTC. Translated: CASSQTAGGLRNNEQFF.

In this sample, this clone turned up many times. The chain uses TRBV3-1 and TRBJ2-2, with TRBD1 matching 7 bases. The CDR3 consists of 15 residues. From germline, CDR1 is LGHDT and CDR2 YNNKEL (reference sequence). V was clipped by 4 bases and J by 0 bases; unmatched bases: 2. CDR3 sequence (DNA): TGTGCCAGCAGCCGGGGACAGTCGAACACCGGGGAGCTGTTTTTT. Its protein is CASSRGQSNTGELFF.

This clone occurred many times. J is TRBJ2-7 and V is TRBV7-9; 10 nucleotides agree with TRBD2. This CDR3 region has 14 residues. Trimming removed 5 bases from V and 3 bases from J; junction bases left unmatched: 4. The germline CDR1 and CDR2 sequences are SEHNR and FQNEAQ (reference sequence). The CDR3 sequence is CASSPGLAVYEQYF. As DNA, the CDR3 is TGTGCCAGCAGCCCAGGACTAGCGGTCTACGAGCAGTACTTC.

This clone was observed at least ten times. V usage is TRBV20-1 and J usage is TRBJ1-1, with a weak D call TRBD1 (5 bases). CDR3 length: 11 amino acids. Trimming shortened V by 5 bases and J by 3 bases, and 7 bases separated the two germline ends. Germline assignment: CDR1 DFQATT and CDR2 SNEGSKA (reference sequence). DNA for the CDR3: TGCAGTGCTCCAGGGTACACTGAAGCTTTCTTT. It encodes CSAPGYTEAFF.

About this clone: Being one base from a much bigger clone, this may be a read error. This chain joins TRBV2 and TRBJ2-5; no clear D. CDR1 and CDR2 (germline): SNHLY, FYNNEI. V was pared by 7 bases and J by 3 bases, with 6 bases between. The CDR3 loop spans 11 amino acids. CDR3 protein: CASILKETQYF. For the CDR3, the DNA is TGTGCCAGCATCCTCAAAGAGACCCAGTACTTC.

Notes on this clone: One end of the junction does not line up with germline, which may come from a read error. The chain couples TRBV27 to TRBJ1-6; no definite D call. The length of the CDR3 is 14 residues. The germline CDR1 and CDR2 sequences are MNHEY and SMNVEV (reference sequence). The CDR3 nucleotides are TGTGCCAGCGGTTTATTGCCGGGAAATTCACCCCTCAACTTT. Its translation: CASGLLPGNSPLNF.

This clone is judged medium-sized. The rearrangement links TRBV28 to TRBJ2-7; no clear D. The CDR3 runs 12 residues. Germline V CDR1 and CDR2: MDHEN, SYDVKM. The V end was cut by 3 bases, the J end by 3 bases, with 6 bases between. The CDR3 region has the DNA TGTGCCAGCAGTTTTCTTAACTACGAGCAGTACTTC. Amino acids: CASSFLNYEQYF.

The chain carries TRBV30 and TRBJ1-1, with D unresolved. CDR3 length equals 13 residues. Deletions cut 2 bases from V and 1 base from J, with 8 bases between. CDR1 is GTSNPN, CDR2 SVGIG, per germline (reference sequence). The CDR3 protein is CAWSFSRNTEAFF. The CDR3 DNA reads TGTGCCTGGAGTTTTTCTAGGAACACTGAAGCTTTCTTT.

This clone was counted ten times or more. CDR3 nucleotide sequence: TGCAGTGCTCCCGCTGGGGCCCATGAGCAGTTCTTC. This codes for CSAPAGAHEQFF. The V and J genes are TRBV20-1 and TRBJ2-1; weak D call: TRBD1 (5 bases). Trimming cost V 5 bases and J 8 bases, with 13 bases left between them. This CDR3 is built from 12 residues. CDR1 is DFQATT and CDR2 is SNEGSKA in the germline V gene (reference sequence).

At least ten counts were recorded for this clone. The CDR3 sequence: CASSQGVSGANVLTF. In nucleotides, the CDR3 is TGTGCCAGCAGCCAAGGGGTAAGCGGGGCCAACGTCCTGACTTTC. J is TRBJ2-6 and V is TRBV3-1; no firm D call. The V and J ends lost 1 base and 4 bases respectively, with 8 bases between them. Germline CDR1 LGHDT, CDR2 YNNKEL (reference sequence). The CDR3 consists of 15 residues. Full variable domain (missing parts from reference TRBV3-1 and TRBJ2-6): DTAVSQTPKYLVTQMGNDKSIKCEQNLGHDTMYWYKQDSKKFLKIMFSYNNKELIINETVPNRFSPKSPDKAHLNLHINSLELGDSAVYFCASSQGVSGANVLTFGAGSRLTVL.

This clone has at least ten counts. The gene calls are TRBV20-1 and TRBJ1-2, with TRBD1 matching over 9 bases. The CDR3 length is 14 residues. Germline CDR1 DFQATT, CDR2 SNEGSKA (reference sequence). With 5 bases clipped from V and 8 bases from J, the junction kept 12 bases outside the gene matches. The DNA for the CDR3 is TGCAGTGCTGAACGACAGGGGGGAGTTGGAGGCTACACCTTC. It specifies CSAERQGGVGGYTF.

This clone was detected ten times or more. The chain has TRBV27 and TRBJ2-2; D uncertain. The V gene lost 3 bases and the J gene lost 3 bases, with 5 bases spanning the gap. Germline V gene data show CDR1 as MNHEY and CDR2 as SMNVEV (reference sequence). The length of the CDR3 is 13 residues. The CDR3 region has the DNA TGTGCCAGCAGTTTGATTCACACCGGGGAGCTGTTTTTT. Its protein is CASSLIHTGELFF.

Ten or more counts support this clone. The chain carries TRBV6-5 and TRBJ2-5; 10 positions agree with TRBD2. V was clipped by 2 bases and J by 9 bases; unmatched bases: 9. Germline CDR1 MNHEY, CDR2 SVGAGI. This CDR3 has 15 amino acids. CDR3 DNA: TGTGCCAGCAGTTACGCTTTTGTAGCGGGGGGAGCCCAGTACTTC. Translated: CASSYAFVAGGAQYF.

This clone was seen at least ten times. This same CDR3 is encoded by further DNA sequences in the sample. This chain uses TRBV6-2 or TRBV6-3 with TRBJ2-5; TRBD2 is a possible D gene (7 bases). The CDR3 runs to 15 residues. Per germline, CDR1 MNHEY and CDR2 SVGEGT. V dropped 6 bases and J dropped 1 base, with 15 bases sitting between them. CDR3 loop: CASRRGGGLQETQYF. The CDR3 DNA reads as TGTGCCAGCAGGAGGGGCGGGGGCCTCCAAGAGACCCAGTACTTC.

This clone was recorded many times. The CDR3 loop is CASSSVRNSPLHF. Written as DNA, the CDR3 is TGTGCCAGCAGTTCCGTGAGAAATTCACCCCTCCACTTT. The chain links TRBV6-1 to TRBJ1-6, with D hard to call. Germline CDR1 and CDR2: MNHNS and SASEGT. The CDR3 is made up of 13 amino acids. Trimming shortened V by 5 bases and J by 7 bases, and 9 bases separated the two germline ends.

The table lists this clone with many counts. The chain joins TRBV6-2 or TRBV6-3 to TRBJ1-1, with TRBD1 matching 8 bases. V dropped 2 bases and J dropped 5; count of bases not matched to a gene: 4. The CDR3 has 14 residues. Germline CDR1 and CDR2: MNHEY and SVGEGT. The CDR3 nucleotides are TGTGCCAGCAGTTACGGGGGGGACAGGACTGAAGCTTTCTTT. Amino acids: CASSYGGDRTEAFF.

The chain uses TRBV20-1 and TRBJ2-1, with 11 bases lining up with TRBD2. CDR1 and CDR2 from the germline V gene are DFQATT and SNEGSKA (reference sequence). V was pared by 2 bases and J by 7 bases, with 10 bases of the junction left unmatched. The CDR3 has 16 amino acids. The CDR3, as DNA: TGCAGTGCTAGAACGCTAGCGGGGGGCCCGGGGAATGAGCAGTTCTTC. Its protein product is CSARTLAGGPGNEQFF.

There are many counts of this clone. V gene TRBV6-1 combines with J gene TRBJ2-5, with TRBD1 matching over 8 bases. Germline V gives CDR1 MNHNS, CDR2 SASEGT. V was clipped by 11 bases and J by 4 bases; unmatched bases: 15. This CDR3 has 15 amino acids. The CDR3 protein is CACAGQGKRRETQYF. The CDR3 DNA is TGTGCCTGCGCAGGACAGGGTAAAAGAAGAGAGACCCAGTACTTC.

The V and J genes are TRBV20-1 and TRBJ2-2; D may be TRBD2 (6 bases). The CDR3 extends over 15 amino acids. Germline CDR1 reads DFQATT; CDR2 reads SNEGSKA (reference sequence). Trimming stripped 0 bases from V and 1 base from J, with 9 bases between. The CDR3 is CSAREGGVNTGELFF. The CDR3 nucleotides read TGCAGTGCTAGAGAGGGCGGGGTGAACACCGGGGAGCTGTTTTTT.

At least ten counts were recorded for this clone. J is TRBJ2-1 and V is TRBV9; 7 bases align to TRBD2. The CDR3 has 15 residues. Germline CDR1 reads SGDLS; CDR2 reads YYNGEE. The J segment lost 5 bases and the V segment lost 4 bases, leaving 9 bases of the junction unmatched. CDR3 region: CASSQWGGPNNEQFF. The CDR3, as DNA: TGTGCCAGCAGCCAGTGGGGAGGGCCGAACAATGAGCAGTTCTTC.

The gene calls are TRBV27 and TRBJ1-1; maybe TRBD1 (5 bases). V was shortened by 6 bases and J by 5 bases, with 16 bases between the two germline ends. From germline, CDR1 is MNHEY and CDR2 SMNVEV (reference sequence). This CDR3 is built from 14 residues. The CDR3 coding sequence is TGTGCCAGCAGACCTCGGGGGGGATGGACTGAAGCTTTCTTT. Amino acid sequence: CASRPRGGWTEAFF.

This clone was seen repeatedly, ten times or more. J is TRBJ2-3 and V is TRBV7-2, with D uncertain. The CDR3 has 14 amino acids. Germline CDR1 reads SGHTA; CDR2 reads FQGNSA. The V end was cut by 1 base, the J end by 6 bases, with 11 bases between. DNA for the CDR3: TGTGCCAGCAGCTTAGAGGCGACGGTGGATACGCAGTATTTT. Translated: CASSLEATVDTQYF.

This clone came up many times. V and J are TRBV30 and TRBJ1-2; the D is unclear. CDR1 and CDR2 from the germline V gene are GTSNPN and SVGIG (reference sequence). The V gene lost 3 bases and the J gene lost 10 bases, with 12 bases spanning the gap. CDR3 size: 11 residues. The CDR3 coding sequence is TGTGCCTGGAGGCAGGCGATCTTCTACACCTTC. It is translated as CAWRQAIFYTF. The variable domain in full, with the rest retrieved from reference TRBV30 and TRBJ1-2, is SQTIHQWPATLVQPVGSPLSLECTVEGTSNPNLYWYRQAAGRGLQLLFYSVGIGQISSEVPQNLSASRPQDRQFILSSKKLLLSDSGFYLCAWRQAIFYTFGSGTRLTVV.

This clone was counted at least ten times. The CDR3 spells CASSETGNSYEQYF. CDR3 DNA: TGTGCCAGCAGTGAGACAGGTAACTCCTACGAGCAGTACTTC. The V gene is TRBV7-9, the J gene TRBJ2-7, with D possibly TRBD1 on 6 matching bases. V lost 6 bases and J lost 0, with 12 bases in between. Germline CDR1 and CDR2: SEHNR and FQNEAQ (reference sequence). This CDR3 spans 14 amino acids.

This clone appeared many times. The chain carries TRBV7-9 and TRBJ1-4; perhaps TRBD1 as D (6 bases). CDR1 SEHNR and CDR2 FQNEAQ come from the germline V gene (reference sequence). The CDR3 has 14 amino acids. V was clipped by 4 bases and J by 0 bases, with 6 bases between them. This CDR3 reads CASSSGATNEKLFF. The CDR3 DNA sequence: TGTGCCAGCAGCTCAGGGGCAACTAATGAAAAACTGTTTTTT.

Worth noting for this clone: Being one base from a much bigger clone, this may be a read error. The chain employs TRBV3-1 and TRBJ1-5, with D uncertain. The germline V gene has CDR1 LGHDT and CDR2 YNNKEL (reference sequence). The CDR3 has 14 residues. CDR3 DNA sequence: TGTGCCAGCAGCCAAGCAGTTCACAATCAGCCCCATCATTTT. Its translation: CASSQAVHNQPHHF. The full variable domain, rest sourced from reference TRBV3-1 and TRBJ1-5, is DTAVSQTPKYLVTQMGNDKSIKCEQNLGHDTMYWYKQDSKKFLKIMFSYNNKELIINETVPNRFSPKSPDKAHLNLHINSLELGDSAVYFCASSQAVHNQPHHFGDGTRLSIL.

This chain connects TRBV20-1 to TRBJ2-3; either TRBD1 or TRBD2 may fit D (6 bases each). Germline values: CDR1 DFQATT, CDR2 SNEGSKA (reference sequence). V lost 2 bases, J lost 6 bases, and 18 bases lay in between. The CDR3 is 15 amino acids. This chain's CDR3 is CSARSIGGGVDTQYF. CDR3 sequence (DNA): TGCAGTGCTAGAAGCATAGGGGGAGGAGTGGATACGCAGTATTTT.

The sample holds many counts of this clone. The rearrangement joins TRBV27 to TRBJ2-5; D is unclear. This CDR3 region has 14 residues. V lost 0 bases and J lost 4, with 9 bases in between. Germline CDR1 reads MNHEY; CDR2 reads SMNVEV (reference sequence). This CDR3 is CASSLSNGGETQYF. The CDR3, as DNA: TGTGCCAGCAGTTTATCGAACGGTGGAGAGACCCAGTACTTC.

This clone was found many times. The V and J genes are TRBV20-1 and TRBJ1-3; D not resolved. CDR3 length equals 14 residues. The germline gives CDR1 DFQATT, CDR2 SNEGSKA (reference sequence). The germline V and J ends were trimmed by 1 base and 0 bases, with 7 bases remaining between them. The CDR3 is CSARVAYSGNTIYF. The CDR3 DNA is TGCAGTGCTAGAGTCGCTTACTCTGGAAACACCATATATTTT.

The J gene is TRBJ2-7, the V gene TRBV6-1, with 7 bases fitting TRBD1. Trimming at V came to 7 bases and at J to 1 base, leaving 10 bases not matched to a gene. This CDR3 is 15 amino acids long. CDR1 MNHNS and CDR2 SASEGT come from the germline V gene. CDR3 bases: TGTGCCAGCAACTCCCGGACAGGCCCTTCCTACGAGCAGTACTTC. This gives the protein CASNSRTGPSYEQYF.